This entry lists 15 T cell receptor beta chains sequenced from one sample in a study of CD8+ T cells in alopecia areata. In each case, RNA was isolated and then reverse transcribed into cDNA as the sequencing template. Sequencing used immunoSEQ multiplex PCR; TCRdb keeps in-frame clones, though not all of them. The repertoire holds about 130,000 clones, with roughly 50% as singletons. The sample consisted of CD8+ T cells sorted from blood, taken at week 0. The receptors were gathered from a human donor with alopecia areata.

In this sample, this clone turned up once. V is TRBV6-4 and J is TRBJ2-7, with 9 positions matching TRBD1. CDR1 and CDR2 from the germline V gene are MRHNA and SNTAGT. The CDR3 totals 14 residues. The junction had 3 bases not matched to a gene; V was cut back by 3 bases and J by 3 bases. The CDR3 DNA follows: TGTGCCAGCAGTGATCCGGGACAGGGCTACGAGCAGTACTTC. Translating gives CASSDPGQGYEQYF.

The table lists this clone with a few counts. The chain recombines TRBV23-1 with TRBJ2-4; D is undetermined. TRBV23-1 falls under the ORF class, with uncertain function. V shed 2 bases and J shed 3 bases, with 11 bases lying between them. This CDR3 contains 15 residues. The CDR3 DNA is TGCGCCAGCAGTCAAGGGATCCGAGTCAAAAACATTCAGTACTTC. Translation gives CASSQGIRVKNIQYF.

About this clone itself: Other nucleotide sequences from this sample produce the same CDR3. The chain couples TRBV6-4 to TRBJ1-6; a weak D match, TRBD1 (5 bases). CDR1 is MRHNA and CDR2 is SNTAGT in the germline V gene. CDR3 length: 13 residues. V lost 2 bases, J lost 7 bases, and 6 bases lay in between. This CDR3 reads CASSDRDNSPLHF. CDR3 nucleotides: TGTGCCAGCAGTGACCGGGACAATTCACCCCTCCACTTT.

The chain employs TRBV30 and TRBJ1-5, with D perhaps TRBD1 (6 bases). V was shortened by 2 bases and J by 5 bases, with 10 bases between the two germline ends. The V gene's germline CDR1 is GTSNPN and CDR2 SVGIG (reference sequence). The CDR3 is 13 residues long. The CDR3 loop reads CAWSPGHYQPQHF. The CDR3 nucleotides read TGTGCCTGGAGTCCGGGACACTATCAGCCCCAGCATTTT.

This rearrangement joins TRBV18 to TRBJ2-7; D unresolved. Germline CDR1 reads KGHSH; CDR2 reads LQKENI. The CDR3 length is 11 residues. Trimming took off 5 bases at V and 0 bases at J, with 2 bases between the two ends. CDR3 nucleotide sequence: TGTGCCAGCTCAGACTCCTACGAGCAGTACTTC. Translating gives CASSDSYEQYF.

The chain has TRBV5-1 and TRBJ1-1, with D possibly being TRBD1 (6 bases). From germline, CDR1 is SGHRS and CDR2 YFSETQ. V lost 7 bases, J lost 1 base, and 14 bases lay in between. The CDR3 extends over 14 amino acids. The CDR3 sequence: CASPGGPENTEAFF. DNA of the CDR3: TGCGCCAGCCCCGGGGGGCCGGAGAACACTGAAGCTTTCTTT.

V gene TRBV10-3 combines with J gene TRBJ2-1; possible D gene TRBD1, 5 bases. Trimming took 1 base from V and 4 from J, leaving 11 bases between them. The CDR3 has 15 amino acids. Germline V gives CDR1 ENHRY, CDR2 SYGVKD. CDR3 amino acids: CAISELQERYNEQFF. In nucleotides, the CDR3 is TGTGCCATCAGTGAGTTACAGGAGAGGTACAATGAGCAGTTCTTC.

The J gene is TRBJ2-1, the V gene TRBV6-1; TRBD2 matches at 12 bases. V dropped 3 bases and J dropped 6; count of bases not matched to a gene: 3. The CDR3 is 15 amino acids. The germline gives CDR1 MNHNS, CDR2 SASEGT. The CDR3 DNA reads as TGTGCCAGCAGTGAGCTAGCGGGGGGGCCCAATGAGCAGTTCTTC. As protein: CASSELAGGPNEQFF.

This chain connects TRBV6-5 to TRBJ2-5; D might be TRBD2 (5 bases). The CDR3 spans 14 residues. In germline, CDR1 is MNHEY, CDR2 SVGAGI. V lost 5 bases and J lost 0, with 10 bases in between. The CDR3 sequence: CASSGGLHQETQYF. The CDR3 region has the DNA TGTGCCAGCAGTGGAGGTCTTCACCAAGAGACCCAGTACTTC.

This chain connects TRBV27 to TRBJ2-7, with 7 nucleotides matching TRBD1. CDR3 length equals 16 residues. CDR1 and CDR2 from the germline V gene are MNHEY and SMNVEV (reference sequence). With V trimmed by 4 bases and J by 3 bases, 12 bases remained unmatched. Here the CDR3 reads CASSSTWAGGYYEQYF. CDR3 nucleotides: TGTGCCAGCAGTTCGACTTGGGCAGGGGGATACTACGAGCAGTACTTC.

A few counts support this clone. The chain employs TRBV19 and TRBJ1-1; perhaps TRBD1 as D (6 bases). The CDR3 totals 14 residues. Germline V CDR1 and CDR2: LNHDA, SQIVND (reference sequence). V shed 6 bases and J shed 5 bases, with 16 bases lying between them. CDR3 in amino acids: CASRDPGARTEAFF. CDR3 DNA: TGTGCCAGTAGAGACCCGGGGGCCCGGACTGAAGCTTTCTTT.

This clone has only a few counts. CDR3 DNA: TGCGCCAGCAGCCATGTGGGAGTCGACGAGCAGTACTTC. This sequence encodes CASSHVGVDEQYF. J is TRBJ2-7 and V is TRBV4-1; D is perhaps TRBD2 (5 bases). With 3 bases removed from V and 5 bases from J, the gap between germline ends came to 11 bases. The CDR3 has 13 amino acids. CDR1 is MGHRA and CDR2 is YSYEKL in the germline V gene.

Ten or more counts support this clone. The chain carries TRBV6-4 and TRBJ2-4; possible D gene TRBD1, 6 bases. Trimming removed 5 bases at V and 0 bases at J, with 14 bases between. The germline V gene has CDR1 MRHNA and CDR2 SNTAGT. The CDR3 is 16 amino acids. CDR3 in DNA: TGTGCCAGCAGTCTACAGGGAAAGGCAGCCAAAAACATTCAGTACTTC. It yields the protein CASSLQGKAAKNIQYF.

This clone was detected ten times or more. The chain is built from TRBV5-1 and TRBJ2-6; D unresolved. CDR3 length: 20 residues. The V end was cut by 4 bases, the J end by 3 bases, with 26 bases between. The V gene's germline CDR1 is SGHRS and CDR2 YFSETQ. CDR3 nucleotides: TGCGCCAGCAGCCCCTTCCCCTTCGATTATCGCCGACATGGGGCCAACGTCCTGACTTTC. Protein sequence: CASSPFPFDYRRHGANVLTF. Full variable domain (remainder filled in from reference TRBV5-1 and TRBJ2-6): KAGVTQTPRYLIKTRGQQVTLSCSPISGHRSVSWYQQTPGQGLQFLFEYFSETQRNKGNFPGRFSGRQFSNSRSEMNVSTLELGDSALYLCASSPFPFDYRRHGANVLTFGAGSRLTVL.

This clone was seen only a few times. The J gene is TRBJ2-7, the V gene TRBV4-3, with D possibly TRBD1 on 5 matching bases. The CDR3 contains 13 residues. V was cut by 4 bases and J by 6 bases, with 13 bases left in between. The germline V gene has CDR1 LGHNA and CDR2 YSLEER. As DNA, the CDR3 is TGCGCCAGCAGCCCCAGGCAGGGTGGCGAGCAGTACTTC. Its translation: CASSPRQGGEQYF.